This T cell receptor (beta chain) was identified in a study of CD8 T cells in Susac syndrome. This clonotype was recorded many times. Germline loops: CDR1 SGHTA, CDR2 FQGNSA. There are 13 residues in the CDR3. Trimming pared 4 bases from V and 4 bases from J, leaving 8 bases between. The authors sequenced TCR beta from blood CD8+ and CD4+ T cells. Random-hexamer reverse transcription was applied to roughly 0.45 to 1 ug RNA. TCRdb reprocessed the immunoSEQ multiplex PCR reads with MiXCR, giving one entry per CDR3 protein. The sample has under 150,000 distinct CDR3 sequences, just under 95% seen once. The TCR sequence derives from a human donor with Susac syndrome. V is TRBV7-2 and J is TRBJ1-5; D not resolved. The specimen sequenced was CD4+ T cells from PBMCs. The CDR3 reads CASSSDLNQPQHF. The CDR3 nucleotides read TGTGCCAGCAGCTCCGACCTAAATCAGCCCCAGCATTTT. Together with reference TRBV7-2 and TRBJ1-5, the CDR3 gives the full variable domain: GAGVSQSPSNKVTEKGKDVELRCDPISGHTALYWYRQSLGQGLEFLIYFQGNSAPDKSGLPSDRFSAERTGGSVSTLTIQRTQQEDSAVYLCASSSDLNQPQHFGDGTRLSIL.